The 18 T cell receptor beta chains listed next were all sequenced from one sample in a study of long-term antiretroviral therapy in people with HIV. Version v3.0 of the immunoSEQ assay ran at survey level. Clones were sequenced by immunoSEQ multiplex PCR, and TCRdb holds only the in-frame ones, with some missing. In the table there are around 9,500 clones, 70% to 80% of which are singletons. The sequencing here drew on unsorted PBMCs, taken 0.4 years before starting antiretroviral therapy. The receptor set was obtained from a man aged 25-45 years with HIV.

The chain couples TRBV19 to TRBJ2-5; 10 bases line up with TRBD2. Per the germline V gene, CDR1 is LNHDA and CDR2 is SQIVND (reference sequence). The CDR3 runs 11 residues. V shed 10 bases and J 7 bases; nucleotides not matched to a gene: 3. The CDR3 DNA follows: TGTGCCACTTCTAGCGGGAGGACCCAGTACTTC. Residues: CATSSGRTQYF. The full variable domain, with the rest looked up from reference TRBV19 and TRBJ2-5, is DGGITQSPKYLFRKEGQNVTLSCEQNLNHDAMYWYRQDPGQGLRLIYYSQIVNDFQKGDIAEGYSVSREKKESFPLTVTSAQKNPTAFYLCATSSGRTQYFGPGTRLLVL.

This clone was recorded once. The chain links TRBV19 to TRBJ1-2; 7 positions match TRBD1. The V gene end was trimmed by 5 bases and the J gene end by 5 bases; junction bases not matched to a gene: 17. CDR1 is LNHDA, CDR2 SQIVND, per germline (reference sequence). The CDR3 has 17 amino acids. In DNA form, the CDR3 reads TGTGCCAGTAGTTTCACCGGGACAGCCAAAGGCCTTTATGGCTACACCTTC. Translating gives CASSFTGTAKGLYGYTF. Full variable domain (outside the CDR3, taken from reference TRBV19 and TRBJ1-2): DGGITQSPKYLFRKEGQNVTLSCEQNLNHDAMYWYRQDPGQGLRLIYYSQIVNDFQKGDIAEGYSVSREKKESFPLTVTSAQKNPTAFYLCASSFTGTAKGLYGYTFGSGTRLTVV.

The CDR3 region has the DNA TGTGCCAGCAGCTTCCGACCGGGACAGGGTCCCTACGAGCAGTACTTC. Translating gives CASSFRPGQGPYEQYF. The chain joins TRBV5-6 to TRBJ2-7; 9 bases agree with TRBD1. The CDR3 has 16 amino acids. V was pared by 2 bases and J by 2 bases, with 8 bases of the junction left unmatched. The germline CDR1 and CDR2 sequences are SGHDT and YYEEEE.

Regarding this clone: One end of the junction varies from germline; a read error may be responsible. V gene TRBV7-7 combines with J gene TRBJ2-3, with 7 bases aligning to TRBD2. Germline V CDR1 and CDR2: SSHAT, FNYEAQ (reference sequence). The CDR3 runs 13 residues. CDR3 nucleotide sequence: TGTGCTAGCAGCGGGACTTACACAGATACGCAGTATTTT. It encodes CASSGTYTDTQYF.

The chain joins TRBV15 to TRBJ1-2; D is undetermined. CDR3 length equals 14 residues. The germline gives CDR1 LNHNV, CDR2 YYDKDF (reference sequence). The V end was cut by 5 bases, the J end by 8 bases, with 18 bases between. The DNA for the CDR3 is TGTGCCACCAGCGGCGGCAGACCAGAGGGAGGCTACACCTTC. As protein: CATSGGRPEGGYTF.

The CDR3, as DNA: TGTGCCAGCAGCTTCTACCGGGACAGGGAAAATGAGCAGTTCTTC. Encoded protein: CASSFYRDRENEQFF. The chain employs TRBV9 and TRBJ2-1, with TRBD1 identical over 9 bases. J lost 7 bases, V lost 4 bases, and 9 bases had no gene match. The germline V gene has CDR1 SGDLS and CDR2 YYNGEE. The CDR3 sequence is 15 residues long.

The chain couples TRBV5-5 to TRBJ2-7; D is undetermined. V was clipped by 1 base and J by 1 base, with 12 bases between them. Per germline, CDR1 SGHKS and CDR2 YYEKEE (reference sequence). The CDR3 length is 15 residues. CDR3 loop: CASSLLAWKSYEQYF. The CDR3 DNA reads TGTGCCAGCAGCTTGCTTGCTTGGAAGTCCTACGAGCAGTACTTC.

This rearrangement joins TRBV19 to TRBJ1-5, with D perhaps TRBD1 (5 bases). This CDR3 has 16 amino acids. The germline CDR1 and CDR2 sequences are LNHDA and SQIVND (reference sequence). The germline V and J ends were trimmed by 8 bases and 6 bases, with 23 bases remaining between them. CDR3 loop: CASGVLQDLVSQPQHF. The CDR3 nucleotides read TGTGCCAGTGGGGTCCTACAGGATTTGGTGAGTCAGCCCCAGCATTTT.

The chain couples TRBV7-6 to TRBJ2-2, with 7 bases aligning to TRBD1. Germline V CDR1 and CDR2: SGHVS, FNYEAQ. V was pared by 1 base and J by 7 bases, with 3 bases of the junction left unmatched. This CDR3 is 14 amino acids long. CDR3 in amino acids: CASSLETGSGELFF. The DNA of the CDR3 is TGTGCCAGCAGCTTAGAGACAGGGAGCGGGGAGCTGTTTTTT.

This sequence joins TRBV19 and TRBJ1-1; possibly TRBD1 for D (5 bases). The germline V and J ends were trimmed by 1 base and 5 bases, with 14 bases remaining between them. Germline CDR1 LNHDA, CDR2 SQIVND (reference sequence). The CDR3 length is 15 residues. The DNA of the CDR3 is TGTGCCAGTAGTATAGGTGGGACCCGGAAAACTGAAGCTTTCTTT. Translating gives CASSIGGTRKTEAFF. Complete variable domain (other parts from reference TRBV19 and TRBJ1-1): DGGITQSPKYLFRKEGQNVTLSCEQNLNHDAMYWYRQDPGQGLRLIYYSQIVNDFQKGDIAEGYSVSREKKESFPLTVTSAQKNPTAFYLCASSIGGTRKTEAFFGQGTRLTVV.

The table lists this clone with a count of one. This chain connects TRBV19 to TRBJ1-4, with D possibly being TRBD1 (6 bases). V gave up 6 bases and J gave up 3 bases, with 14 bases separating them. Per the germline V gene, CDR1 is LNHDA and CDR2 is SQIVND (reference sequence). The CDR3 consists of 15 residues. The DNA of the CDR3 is TGTGCCAGTAGCCGGGGGGGACATGCTAATGAAAAACTGTTTTTT. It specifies CASSRGGHANEKLFF.

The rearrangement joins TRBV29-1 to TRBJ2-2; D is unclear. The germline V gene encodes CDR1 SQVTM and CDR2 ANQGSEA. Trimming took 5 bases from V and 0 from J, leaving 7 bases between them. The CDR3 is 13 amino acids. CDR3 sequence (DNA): TGCAGCGTTTCCTCCGCGAACACCGGGGAGCTGTTTTTT. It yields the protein CSVSSANTGELFF.

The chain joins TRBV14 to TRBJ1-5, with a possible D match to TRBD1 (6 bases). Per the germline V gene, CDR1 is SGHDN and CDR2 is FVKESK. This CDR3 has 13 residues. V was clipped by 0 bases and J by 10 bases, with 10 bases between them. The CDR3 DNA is TGTGCCAGCAGCCAAGATTTGGGGGCTCCCCAGCATTTT. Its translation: CASSQDLGAPQHF. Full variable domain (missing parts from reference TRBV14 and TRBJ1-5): EAGVTQFPSHSVIEKGQTVTLRCDPISGHDNLYWYRRVMGKEIKFLLHFVKESKQDESGMPNNRFLAERTGGTYSTLKVQPAELEDSGVYFCASSQDLGAPQHFGDGTRLSIL.

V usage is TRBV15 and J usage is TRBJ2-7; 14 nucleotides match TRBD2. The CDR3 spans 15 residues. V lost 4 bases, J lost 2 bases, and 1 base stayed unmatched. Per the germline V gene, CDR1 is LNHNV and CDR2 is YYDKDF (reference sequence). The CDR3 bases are TGTGCCACCAGCACGGGACTAGCGGGGGCCTACGAGCAGTACTTC. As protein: CATSTGLAGAYEQYF.

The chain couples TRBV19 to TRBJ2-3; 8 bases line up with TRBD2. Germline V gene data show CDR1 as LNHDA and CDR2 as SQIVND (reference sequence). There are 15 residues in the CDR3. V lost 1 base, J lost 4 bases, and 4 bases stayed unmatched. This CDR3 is CASSIGALAADTQYF. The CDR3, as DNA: TGTGCCAGTAGTATAGGGGCACTAGCGGCAGATACGCAGTATTTT.

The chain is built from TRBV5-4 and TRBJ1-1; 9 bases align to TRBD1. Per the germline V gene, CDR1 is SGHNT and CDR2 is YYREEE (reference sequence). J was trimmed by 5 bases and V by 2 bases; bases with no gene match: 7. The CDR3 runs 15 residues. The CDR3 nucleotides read TGTGCCAGCAGCTTCGTATCCGACAGGGGGACTGAAGCTTTCTTT. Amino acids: CASSFVSDRGTEAFF.

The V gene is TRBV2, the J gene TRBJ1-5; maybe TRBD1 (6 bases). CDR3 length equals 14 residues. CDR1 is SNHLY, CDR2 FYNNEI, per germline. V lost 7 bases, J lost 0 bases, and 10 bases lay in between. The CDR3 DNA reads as TGTGCCAGCACCCGGGACACTAGCAATCAGCCCCAGCATTTT. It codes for CASTRDTSNQPQHF.

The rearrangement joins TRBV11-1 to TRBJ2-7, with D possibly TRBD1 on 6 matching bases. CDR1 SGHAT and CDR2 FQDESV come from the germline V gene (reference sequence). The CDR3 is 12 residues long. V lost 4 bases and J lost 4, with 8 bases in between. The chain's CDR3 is CASSSQGYEQYF. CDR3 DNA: TGTGCCAGCAGCTCGCAGGGGTACGAGCAGTACTTC.